Presented here are 3 T cell receptor beta chains from one specimen sequenced in a study of prognosis after radiotherapy for stage I lung cancer. The study amplified the TCR beta CDR3 region from genomic DNA. This amplification was carried out by two rounds of multiplex PCR. First-round PCR, the initial amplification, used primers specific to each TRBV and TRBJ gene. TCRdb ran MiXCR on the multiplex PCR reads and lists one entry per CDR3 protein. The table shows around 14,000 distinct CDR3 sequences, with roughly 27% occurring only once. Sequencing used PBMCs, obtained before or after stereotactic body radiation therapy (not recorded which). The receptors originated from a donor aged 50 or older with non-small cell lung cancer.

This clonotype was recorded at least ten times. The V gene is TRBV3-1, the J gene TRBJ2-7, with D unresolved. Germline V gene data show CDR1 as LGHDT and CDR2 as YNNKEL (reference sequence). The CDR3 is 11 residues long. The V and J ends lost 4 bases and 5 bases respectively, with 6 bases between them. The CDR3 loop reads CASSRNDEQYF. DNA for the CDR3: TGTGCCAGCAGCCGAAACGACGAGCAGTACTTC.

The rearrangement links TRBV9 to TRBJ2-7; D is possibly TRBD1 or TRBD2 (6 bases each). V was clipped by 0 bases and J by 5 bases, with 15 bases between them. The germline V gene has CDR1 SGDLS and CDR2 YYNGEE. The CDR3 length is 15 residues. The CDR3, as DNA: TGTGCCAGCAGCGTAGCTCGGGGGCCCCTGGACGAGCAGTACTTC. This translates into CASSVARGPLDEQYF. The full variable domain, rest sourced from reference TRBV9 and TRBJ2-7, is DSGVTQTPKHLITATGQRVTLRCSPRSGDLSVYWYQQSLDQGLQFLIQYYNGEERAKGNILERFSAQQFPDLHSELNLSSLELGDSALYFCASSVARGPLDEQYFGPGTRLTVT.

This clonotype has at least ten counts. Compared with germline, one end of the junction differs, possibly owing to a read error. Written as DNA, the CDR3 is TGTGCTAGCAGCTTAGGTGGGGGGAGTCAAGAGACCCAGTACTTC. Translation: CASSLGGGSQETQYF. This chain connects TRBV7-7 to TRBJ2-5, with TRBD2 as a possible D gene (6 bases). The CDR3 consists of 15 residues. From germline, CDR1 is SSHAT and CDR2 FNYEAQ (reference sequence).